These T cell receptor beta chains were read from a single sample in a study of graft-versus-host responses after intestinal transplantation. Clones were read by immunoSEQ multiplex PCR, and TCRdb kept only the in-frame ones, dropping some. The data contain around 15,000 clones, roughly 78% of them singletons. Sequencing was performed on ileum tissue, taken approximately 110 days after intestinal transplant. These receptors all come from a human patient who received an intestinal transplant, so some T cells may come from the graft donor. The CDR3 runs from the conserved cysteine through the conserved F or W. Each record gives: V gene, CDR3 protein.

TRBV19,CASSMREGRDGYTF
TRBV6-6,CASSFRQGAQPQHF
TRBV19,CASSIWTGDNEQFF
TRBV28,CASSPLQTGNQPQHF
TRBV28,CASSLSGDRPQHF
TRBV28,CASSRQGASNYGYTF
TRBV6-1,CASSRGQGASYEQYF
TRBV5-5,CASSLAGGDYGYTF
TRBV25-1,CASSEWDPSGNTIYF
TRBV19,CASSIAGFQPQHF
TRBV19,CASSGSRTGELFF
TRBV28,CASREGSSTDTQYF
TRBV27,CASRREGRSYNEQFF
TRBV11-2,CASSLGWGTASYEQYF
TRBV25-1,CASNRLGGGNTIYF
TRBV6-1,CASSAGLASSYNEQFF
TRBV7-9,CASSRGLAGVEGELFF
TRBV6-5,CASSLTDTYEQYF
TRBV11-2,CASSFTVIGRAYEQYF
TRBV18,CASSPDRGELFF
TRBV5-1,CASSSFPRRKTEAFF
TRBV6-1,CASSEAIRAGTNQPQHF